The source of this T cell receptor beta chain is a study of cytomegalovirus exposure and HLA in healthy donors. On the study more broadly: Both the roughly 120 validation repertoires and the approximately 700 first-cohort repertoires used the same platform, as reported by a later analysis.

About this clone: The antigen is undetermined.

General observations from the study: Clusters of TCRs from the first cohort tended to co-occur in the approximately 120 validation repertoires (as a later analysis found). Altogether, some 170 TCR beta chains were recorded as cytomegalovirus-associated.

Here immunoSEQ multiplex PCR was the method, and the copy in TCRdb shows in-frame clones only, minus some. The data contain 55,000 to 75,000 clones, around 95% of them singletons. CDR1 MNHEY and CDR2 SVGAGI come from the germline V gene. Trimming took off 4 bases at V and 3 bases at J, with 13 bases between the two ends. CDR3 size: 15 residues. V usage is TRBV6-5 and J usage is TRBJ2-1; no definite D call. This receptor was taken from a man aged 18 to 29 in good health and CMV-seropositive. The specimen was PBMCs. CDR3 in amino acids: CASSSAAGFYNEQFF. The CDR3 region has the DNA TGTGCCAGCAGTTCCGCGGCCGGGTTCTACAATGAGCAGTTCTTC.